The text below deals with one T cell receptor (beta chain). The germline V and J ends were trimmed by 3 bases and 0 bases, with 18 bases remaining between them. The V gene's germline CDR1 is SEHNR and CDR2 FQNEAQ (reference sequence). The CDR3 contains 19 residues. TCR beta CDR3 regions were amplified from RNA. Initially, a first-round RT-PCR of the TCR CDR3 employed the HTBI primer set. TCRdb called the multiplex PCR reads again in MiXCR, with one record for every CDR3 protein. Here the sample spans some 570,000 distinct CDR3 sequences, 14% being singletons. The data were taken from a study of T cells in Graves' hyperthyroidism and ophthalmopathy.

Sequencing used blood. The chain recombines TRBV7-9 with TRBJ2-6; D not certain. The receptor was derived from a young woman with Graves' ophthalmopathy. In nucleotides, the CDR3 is TGTGCCAGCAGCTTTACCTCCAGGTCTCCAAGCTCTGGGGCCAACGTCCTGACTTTC. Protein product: CASSFTSRSPSSGANVLTF.